The clone carrying this T cell receptor beta chain was observed many times. Covering alpha and beta chains, TRAV- and TRBV-specific primers were used for the first-strand cDNA. TCR amplification used around 20 PCR cycles, a constant-region primer and a V-primer adapter. TCRdb itself ran the reads through MiXCR, one entry per CDR3 protein. The sample shows tens of thousands of distinct CDR3 sequences, around 17% of them seen only once. Time point specified: after trial treatment. The treatment denotes: LDRT plus nivolumab, ipilimumab, low-dose cyclophosphamide and aspirin (RACIN trial). Patients eligible had advanced solid tumors without tumor-infiltrating lymphocytes. The sample belongs to a study of low-dose radiotherapy and immunotherapy resistance in tumors. The sample was PBMCs, taken after low-dose radiotherapy plus immunotherapy. This TCR came from a male donor with prostate cancer.

The CDR3 DNA sequence: TGTGCCACCAGCAGAGGACAGGGGGCGAAGGAAAAACTGTTTTTT. It translates to CATSRGQGAKEKLFF. The rearrangement joins TRBV15 to TRBJ1-4; TRBD1 aligns across 10 bases. The CDR3 loop spans 15 amino acids. V shed 1 base, J shed 8 bases, and the junction held 4 bases outside the gene matches. The germline V gene has CDR1 LNHNV and CDR2 YYDKDF (reference sequence).